This T cell receptor (beta chain) is from a study of T-cell reconstitution after alpha-beta-depleted transplantation in children. Study results and caveats: It was reported that alpha-beta T cells came from several hundred expanded graft clones (about two months after transplant). Day-60 TCRbeta diversity that was high in some patients was derived from surviving recipient T cells and thymic progenitors. A year post-transplant, T-cell counts and diversity derived mostly from newly produced T cells.

CDR1 and CDR2 from the germline V gene are SGHAT and FQNNGV. The CDR3 contains 15 residues. The V gene lost 3 bases and the J gene lost 3 bases, with 12 bases spanning the gap. About this clonotype: Antigen: not known.

Unique molecular identifiers were incorporated during preparation of the TCRbeta library. TCRdb called the PCR reads again in MiXCR, with one record for every CDR3 protein. The sample yields about 98,000 distinct CDR3 sequences, roughly a quarter seen once. The clonotype originates from a boy aged 2 to 10 with acute lymphoblastic leukemia, due to receive a stem cell transplant. This chain joins TRBV11-2 and TRBJ2-1; D not certain. Source: PBMCs, taken before TCRalphabeta/CD19-depleted stem cell transplant. The CDR3 reads CASSLGFGFYNEQFF. CDR3 in DNA: TGTGCCAGCAGCTTGGGTTTCGGGTTCTACAATGAGCAGTTCTTC.